This T cell receptor (beta chain) was captured in a study of lymphopenia after photon versus proton radiotherapy. Overall study results and limits: After the lymphocyte nadir, photon-treated repertoires showed oligoclonal expansion, especially of CD8+ Temra cells. Proton therapy kept repertoires fairly stable, unlike photons, which gained effector/memory cells.

TCRdb keeps only in-frame clones here, not all; method: immunoSEQ multiplex PCR. Here the sample spans some 17,000 clones, about 79% being singletons. The germline V and J ends were trimmed by 1 base and 7 bases, with 11 bases remaining between them. The CDR3 contains 14 residues. CDR1 is SNHLY, CDR2 FYNNEI, per germline. A note on this clone: Its antigen is not identified.

This chain connects TRBV2 to TRBJ1-5; perhaps TRBD1 as D (5 bases). Sequencing used peripheral blood, obtained from a patient treated with proton-based radiotherapy. This sequence originates from a man aged 65 to 85 with pancreatic cancer. Here the CDR3 reads CASSEGRGGQPQHF. For the CDR3, the DNA is TGTGCCAGCAGTGAAGGTCGGGGGGGGCAGCCCCAGCATTTT.